Each of the 31 T cell receptor beta chains below was sequenced from the same sample in a study of CD8 T cells in ankylosing spondylitis. Overall study findings and caveats: What seemed typical of ankylosing spondylitis blood was a TCR beta motif built from fewer than ten highly homologous variants.

TCRdb reprocessed the 5' RACE reads with MiXCR, giving one entry per CDR3 protein. The sample holds around 440,000 distinct CDR3 sequences; more than 15% are singletons and the top ten take around 0.92%. Antigen specificity for these receptors is unknown. Sequenced material: blood, either unsorted or a sorted T cell fraction (not recorded which). The receptors were sampled from a male donor with ankylosing spondylitis.

This clonotype was picked up a small number of times. The V call is TRBV2, the J call TRBJ1-1; D gene unclear. In germline, CDR1 is SNHLY, CDR2 FYNNEI. This CDR3 is built from 12 residues. Trimming shortened V by 7 bases and J by 6 bases, and 12 bases separated the two germline ends. The CDR3 here is CASKSNVAEAFF. The CDR3 bases are TGTGCCAGCAAAAGTAATGTGGCTGAAGCTTTCTTT.

This clonotype has at least ten counts. The chain has TRBV7-8 and TRBJ2-1, with TRBD1 as a possible D gene (6 bases). V lost 5 bases to trimming and J lost 2 bases, with 13 bases between them. The CDR3 consists of 15 residues. CDR1 SGHVS and CDR2 FQNEAQ come from the germline V gene. In DNA form, the CDR3 reads TGTGCCAGCAGCCCACAGGGTGTCGCCTACAATGAGCAGTTCTTC. Translated: CASSPQGVAYNEQFF.

This clonotype was observed many times. V and J are TRBV7-2 and TRBJ2-1; D might be TRBD2 (6 bases). Between the trimmed V and J ends, which lost 4 bases and 1 base, there was a span of 11 bases. The germline V gene encodes CDR1 SGHTA and CDR2 FQGNSA. The CDR3 has 15 amino acids. The CDR3 nucleotides are TGTGCCAGCAGCTCGGGACTTCCTTCCTACAATGAGCAGTTCTTC. Translation gives CASSSGLPSYNEQFF.

This rearrangement joins TRBV7-2 to TRBJ1-3, with D possibly being TRBD1 (6 bases). V lost 0 bases and J lost 3, with 12 bases in between. The CDR3 runs to 16 residues. In germline, CDR1 is SGHTA, CDR2 FQGNSA. The DNA of the CDR3 is TGTGCCAGCAGCTTAGCAACAGGGTTCGTTGGAAACACCATATATTTT. Protein sequence: CASSLATGFVGNTIYF. The whole variable domain, filled in from reference TRBV7-2 and TRBJ1-3, reads GAGVSQSPSNKVTEKGKDVELRCDPISGHTALYWYRQSLGQGLEFLIYFQGNSAPDKSGLPSDRFSAERTGGSVSTLTIQRTQQEDSAVYLCASSLATGFVGNTIYFGEGSWLTVV.

In this sample, this clonotype turned up many times. V is TRBV12-3 or TRBV12-4 and J is TRBJ2-5; D is possibly TRBD1 (6 bases). This CDR3 region has 15 residues. V gave up 2 bases and J gave up 9 bases, with 19 bases separating them. In DNA, the CDR3 is TGTGCCAGCAGTTTAACCCCCTCAGGGGCCAGGCCCCAGTACTTC. It translates to CASSLTPSGARPQYF.

This clonotype has a count of ten or more. The chain joins TRBV12-3 or TRBV12-4 to TRBJ1-5, with D maybe TRBD1 (6 bases). Trimming took 4 bases from V and 7 from J, leaving 14 bases between them. There are 14 residues in the CDR3. In DNA form, the CDR3 reads TGTGCCAGCAGTTCACAGGGTCTCGGCCAGCCCCAGCATTTT. It codes for CASSSQGLGQPQHF.

The chain uses TRBV9 and TRBJ1-2, with a weak D call TRBD1 (5 bases). Germline lookup yields CDR1 SGDLS and CDR2 YYNGEE. The CDR3 runs to 15 residues. Trimming took off 0 bases at V and 0 bases at J, with 9 bases between the two ends. CDR3 DNA: TGTGCCAGCAGCGTAGGGACACCAGCTAACTATGGCTACACCTTC. Translating gives CASSVGTPANYGYTF.

V is TRBV20-1 and J is TRBJ2-1, with TRBD2 matching over 9 bases. With V trimmed by 5 bases and J by 4 bases, 6 bases remained unmatched. Looked up from germline, CDR1 is DFQATT and CDR2 is SNEGSKA (reference sequence). This CDR3 is built from 14 residues. CDR3 sequence (DNA): TGCAGTGCTGAGACTAGCGGTTCTTACAATGAGCAGTTCTTC. Translating gives CSAETSGSYNEQFF.

This sequence joins TRBV29-1 and TRBJ2-5, with 10 bases lining up with TRBD2. Germline CDR1 is SQVTM and CDR2 is ANQGSEA. Losses at the gene ends were 7 bases for V and 5 bases for J; bases not matched to a gene: 4. This CDR3 is built from 12 residues. Here the CDR3 reads CSGLAGGETQYF. DNA of the CDR3: TGCAGCGGACTAGCGGGTGGGGAGACCCAGTACTTC. The whole variable domain, remainder taken from reference TRBV29-1 and TRBJ2-5, is SAVISQKPSRDICQRGTSLTIQCQVDSQVTMMFWYRQQPGQSLTLIATANQGSEATYESGFVIDKFPISRPNLTFSTLTVSNMSPEDSSIYLCSGLAGGETQYFGPGTRLLVL.

This chain joins TRBV7-3 and TRBJ2-5; no clear D gene. Germline CDR1 is SGHTA and CDR2 is FQGTGA. V lost 4 bases, J lost 9 bases, and 15 bases lay in between. The CDR3 is made up of 13 amino acids. CDR3 sequence: CASSSHGPQAQYF. The CDR3 coding sequence is TGTGCCAGCAGCTCCCACGGGCCGCAGGCCCAGTACTTC.

The table lists this clonotype with a few counts. The chain carries TRBV29-1 and TRBJ1-2, with a possible D match to TRBD1 (6 bases). V was cut by 6 bases and J by 7 bases, with 15 bases left in between. Germline V gives CDR1 SQVTM, CDR2 ANQGSEA. CDR3 length: 12 amino acids. The CDR3 region has the DNA TGCAGCGTGGGGTCTACAGGGAGTGGCTACACCTTC. Protein sequence: CSVGSTGSGYTF.

The V and J genes are TRBV29-1 and TRBJ2-7; TRBD1 matches 9 bases. The CDR3 contains 12 residues. Trimming removed 4 bases from V and 3 bases from J; junction bases left unmatched: 1. The germline CDR1 and CDR2 sequences are SQVTM and ANQGSEA. The CDR3 here is CSVGQGGYEQYF. The CDR3 DNA sequence: TGCAGCGTTGGACAGGGGGGCTACGAGCAGTACTTC.

This clonotype was detected a few times. The chain recombines TRBV7-6 with TRBJ2-7, with 12 nucleotides matching TRBD2. The V segment lost 4 bases and the J segment 1 base; nucleotides outside the gene matches: 2. CDR3 size: 15 residues. Germline values: CDR1 SGHVS, CDR2 FNYEAQ. The CDR3 nucleotides read TGTGCCAGCAGCTCTGGACTAGCGGGATCCTACGAGCAGTACTTC. This translates into CASSSGLAGSYEQYF.

The CDR3, as DNA: TGTGCCAGCTGTCCTCAGGGTGGGGGCCATACTCTGTACAATGAGCAGTTCTTC. It specifies CASCPQGGGHTLYNEQFF. The chain couples TRBV12-3 or TRBV12-4 to TRBJ2-1; a possible D gene is TRBD1 (6 bases). The CDR3 loop spans 18 amino acids. Trimming took 8 bases from V and 4 from J, leaving 27 bases between them.

V and J are TRBV19 and TRBJ2-3; 10 nucleotides agree with TRBD1. The V gene end was trimmed by 10 bases and the J gene end by 6 bases; junction bases not matched to a gene: 13. CDR1 and CDR2 (germline): LNHDA, SQIVND (reference sequence). The CDR3 length is 15 residues. CDR3 sequence: CATTGGQGKGDTQYF. In nucleotides, the CDR3 is TGTGCCACCACCGGGGGACAGGGGAAAGGGGATACGCAGTATTTT.

This clonotype was observed a handful of times. The chain carries TRBV5-1 and TRBJ2-5, with a tentative D call TRBD2 (6 bases). From germline, CDR1 is SGHRS and CDR2 YFSETQ. Trimming took off 4 bases at V and 4 bases at J, with 14 bases between the two ends. This CDR3 is built from 14 residues. DNA of the CDR3: TGCGCCAGCAGCCCACGCGGGGAAGGAGAGACCCAGTACTTC. It translates to CASSPRGEGETQYF.

The rearrangement uses TRBV5-1 and TRBJ2-1; D may be TRBD2 (5 bases). V was clipped by 1 base and J by 3 bases, with 17 bases between them. Germline lookup yields CDR1 SGHRS and CDR2 YFSETQ. This CDR3 has 17 residues. The CDR3 spells CASSLLSGSADYNEQFF. CDR3 sequence (DNA): TGCGCCAGCAGCTTGTTATCGGGGTCCGCTGACTACAATGAGCAGTTCTTC. The full variable domain, its missing parts supplied by reference TRBV5-1 and TRBJ2-1, is KAGVTQTPRYLIKTRGQQVTLSCSPISGHRSVSWYQQTPGQGLQFLFEYFSETQRNKGNFPGRFSGRQFSNSRSEMNVSTLELGDSALYLCASSLLSGSADYNEQFFGPGTRLTVL.

In its sample, this clonotype was seen many times. The J gene is TRBJ2-1, the V gene TRBV12-3 or TRBV12-4, with no clear D. Trimming removed 5 bases at V and 6 bases at J, with 5 bases between. The CDR3 is 11 amino acids. The CDR3 nucleotides read TGTGCCAGCAGTAGGTTCAATGAGCAGTTCTTC. It is translated as CASSRFNEQFF.

The chain employs TRBV19 and TRBJ2-5; D unclear. The CDR3 extends over 13 amino acids. The V gene's germline CDR1 is LNHDA and CDR2 SQIVND (reference sequence). V gave up 6 bases and J gave up 2 bases, with 10 bases separating them. The DNA of the CDR3 is TGTGCCAGTAGAGGACGGCAGCAAGAGACCCAGTACTTC. This sequence encodes CASRGRQQETQYF.

This clonotype was detected a few times. J is TRBJ2-2 and V is TRBV20-1; 7 bases align to TRBD2. This CDR3 has 14 amino acids. The ends lost 6 bases at V and 1 base at J; junction bases unmatched: 5. CDR1 is DFQATT, CDR2 SNEGSKA, per germline (reference sequence). The CDR3 region is CSAVREMNTGELFF. The DNA for the CDR3 is TGCAGTGCGGTGCGGGAGATGAACACCGGGGAGCTGTTTTTT.

This clonotype showed up many times. The junction differs from germline at one of its ends, possibly a read error. The rearrangement uses TRBV7-2 and TRBJ1-4; 9 nucleotides align to TRBD1. Germline loops: CDR1 SGHTA, CDR2 FQGNSA. The CDR3 is 14 amino acids. The CDR3 bases are TGCGCCAGCAGCTTGGACAGGGGTAATGAAAAACTGTTTTTT. Protein product: CASSLDRGNEKLFF.

The rearrangement uses TRBV7-2 and TRBJ2-7, with TRBD1 as a possible D gene (5 bases). This CDR3 contains 13 residues. V lost 5 bases, J lost 4 bases, and 12 bases lay in between. Germline values: CDR1 SGHTA, CDR2 FQGNSA. The CDR3 reads CASSTQTEYEQYF. CDR3 nucleotide sequence: TGTGCCAGCAGCACCCAGACAGAATACGAGCAGTACTTC.

CDR3 residues: CSAGRGETQYF. The CDR3 DNA sequence: TGCAGTGCTGGCAGGGGAGAGACCCAGTACTTC. V is TRBV20-1 and J is TRBJ2-5, with a weak D call TRBD1 (6 bases). From germline, CDR1 is DFQATT and CDR2 SNEGSKA (reference sequence). V was trimmed by 5 bases and J by 4 bases, leaving 8 bases between them. The CDR3 is made up of 11 amino acids.

V gene TRBV5-1 combines with J gene TRBJ2-3; D may be TRBD2 (6 bases). Germline-derived CDR1 and CDR2 are SGHRS and YFSETQ. Trimming took 1 base from V and 3 from J, leaving 9 bases between them. The CDR3 contains 14 residues. CDR3: CASSLTSYTDTQYF. Here the CDR3 DNA reads TGCGCCAGCAGCTTGACTAGCTATACAGATACGCAGTATTTT.

This clonotype was counted between two and nine times. V is TRBV28 and J is TRBJ2-1; TRBD2 aligns across 7 bases. Unmatched junction bases numbered 7, after V lost 10 bases and J lost 4 bases. This CDR3 has 13 residues. Germline-derived CDR1 and CDR2 are MDHEN and SYDVKM. The CDR3 DNA sequence: TGTGCCACCCGAAGCGGGACTTACAATGAGCAGTTCTTC. This encodes CATRSGTYNEQFF.

The rearrangement uses TRBV10-3 and TRBJ1-2, with D unclear. This CDR3 comprises 16 residues. CDR1 and CDR2 (germline): ENHRY, SYGVKD. Trimming took off 0 bases at V and 0 bases at J, with 11 bases between the two ends. The DNA of the CDR3 is TGTGCCATCAGTGAGTCGTTGGCAGAAGCTAACTATGGCTACACCTTC. Translation gives CAISESLAEANYGYTF.

This chain uses TRBV24-1 with TRBJ2-5, with D perhaps given as TRBD1 or TRBD2 (7 bases each). V was cut by 5 bases and J by 4 bases, with 16 bases left in between. This CDR3 region has 15 residues. Germline V lookup: CDR1 KGHDR, CDR2 SFDVKD. CDR3 DNA sequence: TGTGCCACCAGTGGTATGACAGGGAGGGGAGAGACCCAGTACTTC. Translation: CATSGMTGRGETQYF.

The sample holds a few counts of this clonotype. The chain combines TRBV11-1 with TRBJ2-7, with 9 bases that match TRBD1. This CDR3 comprises 18 residues. Germline CDR1 SGHAT, CDR2 FQDESV (reference sequence). V lost 5 bases to trimming and J lost 6 bases; unmatched junction nucleotides: 20. CDR3 protein: CASSMGQGSGSIPLEQYF. The CDR3 coding sequence is TGTGCCAGCAGCATGGGACAGGGTTCTGGTTCGATCCCCCTCGAGCAGTACTTC.

This clonotype was picked up a small number of times. The rearrangement uses TRBV6-2 or TRBV6-3 and TRBJ2-7; a possible D gene is TRBD2 (6 bases). CDR3 length: 12 residues. Germline V gene sequence: CDR1 MNHEY, CDR2 SVGEGT. V lost 8 bases, J lost 2 bases, and 10 bases lay in between. The CDR3 reads CASRDSTYEQYF. The CDR3 DNA reads TGTGCCAGCCGGGACTCTACCTACGAGCAGTACTTC.

This clonotype was observed many times. This chain links TRBV5-1 with TRBJ2-1; D assignment may be TRBD1 or TRBD2 (5 bases each). The CDR3 contains 14 residues. CDR1 and CDR2 from the germline V gene are SGHRS and YFSETQ. V was clipped by 3 bases and J by 6 bases, with 13 bases between them. The CDR3 DNA follows: TGCGCCAGCAGCTCGTTGGGGGATTCCAATGAGCAGTTCTTC. This translates into CASSSLGDSNEQFF.

This clonotype has a count of ten or more. The chain employs TRBV6-1 and TRBJ1-5; no clear D gene. V was shortened by 4 bases and J by 4 bases, with 11 bases between the two germline ends. The CDR3 loop spans 14 amino acids. Germline CDR1 reads MNHNS; CDR2 reads SASEGT. The CDR3 here is CASSGQVPNQPQHF. The CDR3, as DNA: TGTGCCAGCAGTGGTCAGGTGCCAAATCAGCCCCAGCATTTT.